Shown below are 11 T cell receptor beta chains from a single sample sequenced in a study of blood T cells in healthy people across ages. Alongside a J-beta primer mix, a sample-barcoded 5' primer served in a second PCR lasting about 6 to 12 cycles. TCRdb itself ran the 5' RACE reads through MiXCR, one entry per CDR3 protein. This table has 1.5 million or so distinct CDR3 sequences, under 55% appearing once. Material for sequencing was blood. These receptors were obtained from a young woman in good health.

The CDR3, as DNA: TGCAGTGCTAGAGATGGACGGGGTCACGAGCAGTACTTC. Translation gives CSARDGRGHEQYF. The V call is TRBV20-1, the J call TRBJ2-1; the D gene is possibly TRBD2 (5 bases). The better agreement between TRBJ2-7 and the DNA end casts doubt on the J call. The CDR3 has 13 residues. Germline CDR1 is DFQATT and CDR2 is SNEGSKA (reference sequence).

The V call is TRBV5-5, the J call TRBJ1-5; D is undetermined. Trimming stripped 4 bases from V and 7 bases from J, with 15 bases between. Germline CDR1 is SGHKS and CDR2 is YYEKEE (reference sequence). CDR3 length equals 14 residues. The CDR3 here is CASSAQYSRQPQHF. The DNA of the CDR3 is TGTGCCAGCAGCGCCCAATACAGCCGGCAGCCCCAGCATTTT.

This clonotype has more than one count but fewer than ten. The CDR3 reads CASTRGGVSDEQFF. CDR3 in DNA: TGTGCCAGCACCCGTGGGGGGGTGTCGGATGAGCAGTTCTTC. The chain uses TRBV28 and TRBJ2-1, with 7 bases lining up with TRBD2. The trim removed 7 bases at V and 8 bases at J, leaving 11 bases unmatched. CDR1 and CDR2 (germline): MDHEN, SYDVKM. The CDR3 has 14 amino acids.

The chain joins TRBV12-3 or TRBV12-4 to TRBJ1-2; D unresolved. Between the trimmed V and J ends, which lost 3 bases and 5 bases, there was a span of 13 bases. The CDR3 has 14 amino acids. The CDR3 sequence: CASSLRASGYGYTF. CDR3 sequence (DNA): TGTGCCAGCAGTTTGAGGGCTTCGGGGTATGGCTACACCTTC.

The V gene is TRBV7-9, the J gene TRBJ2-4; 10 nucleotides line up with TRBD2. CDR1 is SEHNR, CDR2 FQNEAQ, per germline (reference sequence). This CDR3 spans 16 amino acids. V lost 1 base to trimming and J lost 4 bases; unmatched junction nucleotides: 4. This CDR3 is CASSLEERGGKNIQYF. The CDR3 DNA follows: TGTGCCAGCAGCTTAGAGGAGCGGGGGGGAAAAAACATTCAGTACTTC.

This clonotype was picked up many times. V and J are TRBV10-3 and TRBJ1-2; D is unclear. Trimming removed 2 bases at V and 8 bases at J, with 9 bases between. Germline V gene sequence: CDR1 ENHRY, CDR2 SYGVKD. The CDR3 is 12 amino acids. CDR3 amino acids: CAISETFGGYTF. The CDR3 nucleotides read TGTGCCATCAGTGAGACCTTCGGAGGCTACACCTTC.

V usage is TRBV24-1 and J usage is TRBJ2-1; TRBD2 aligns across 11 bases. CDR3 length equals 14 residues. Germline values: CDR1 KGHDR, CDR2 SFDVKD. The V and J ends lost 10 bases and 5 bases, in that order; junction bases with no gene match: 6. The CDR3 here is CATSGGAPDNEQFF. For the CDR3, the DNA is TGTGCCACTAGCGGGGGGGCCCCAGACAATGAGCAGTTCTTC.

The chain combines TRBV12-3 or TRBV12-4 with TRBJ2-2; 8 positions match TRBD2. Unmatched junction bases numbered 3, after V lost 6 bases and J lost 3 bases. The CDR3 runs 14 residues. CDR3 sequence reads: CASRGLDYTGELFF. Written as DNA, the CDR3 is TGTGCCAGCAGGGGACTAGATTACACCGGGGAGCTGTTTTTT.

J is TRBJ1-5 and V is TRBV6-2 or TRBV6-3, with D perhaps matching TRBD1 (5 bases). Trimming left V 6 bases short and J 7 bases short, with 19 bases between. The V gene's germline CDR1 is MNHEY and CDR2 SVGEGT. This CDR3 contains 15 residues. As DNA, the CDR3 is TGTGCCAGCAGCCTTATCCAGGGTAGAGGCCAGCCCCAGCATTTT. It specifies CASSLIQGRGQPQHF.

CDR3 sequence (DNA): TGTGCCATCGCTGCGGGATCATATCATGAGCAGTACTTC. Its protein is CAIAAGSYHEQYF. This rearrangement joins TRBV10-3 to TRBJ2-5; maybe TRBD2 (6 bases). Trimming cost V 8 bases and J 11 bases, with 21 bases left between them. This CDR3 region has 13 residues. CDR1 ENHRY and CDR2 SYGVKD come from the germline V gene.

The chain joins TRBV3-1 to TRBJ2-7, with D unclear. The J call may be wrong; the DNA end is better matched by TRBJ2-5. Germline V gene lookup returns CDR1 LGHDT and CDR2 YNNKEL (reference sequence). The CDR3 is 14 amino acids. The CDR3 sequence: CASSQDAWRETQYF. The CDR3 DNA sequence: TGTGCCAGCAGCCAAGATGCGTGGCGAGAGACCCAGTACTTC.